One and the same sample provided the 16 T cell receptor beta chains below, sequenced in a study of identical twins. TCRdb fed the 5' RACE reads into MiXCR, producing one record per CDR3 protein. This table has some 460,000 distinct CDR3 sequences, approximately 15% appearing once. These data are also associated with another study on yellow fever vaccine responses in identical twins.

Material: CD4+ T cells sorted from blood. The receptors were gathered from a young woman in good health.

This clonotype was observed a few times. The CDR3 region has the DNA TGTGCCAGCAGTTTAGAGGCAGTCTTAAGCTATGGCTACACCTTC. This translates into CASSLEAVLSYGYTF. This chain links TRBV12-3 or TRBV12-4 with TRBJ1-2; D unclear. The CDR3 has 15 amino acids. Trimming took 1 base from V and 4 from J, leaving 13 bases between them.

CDR3 coding DNA: TGTGCCAGCAGCTTGAGGCAAACCACCGGGGAGCTGTTTTTT. Residues: CASSLRQTTGELFF. This rearrangement joins TRBV5-6 to TRBJ2-2; D is unresolved. Germline CDR1 and CDR2: SGHDT and YYEEEE. This CDR3 is 14 amino acids long. V lost 1 base and J 4 bases, leaving 8 bases between the germline ends.

This clonotype was seen more than once but under ten times. The chain uses TRBV20-1 and TRBJ1-5; 11 nucleotides line up with TRBD1. The CDR3 consists of 18 residues. Looked up from germline, CDR1 is DFQATT and CDR2 is SNEGSKA (reference sequence). Germline trimming cut 6 bases from V and 3 bases from J; bases unmatched to any gene: 16. The CDR3 spells CSAGTGTGGMGSNQPQHF. For the CDR3, the DNA is TGCAGTGCGGGAACCGGGACAGGGGGAATGGGGTCCAATCAGCCCCAGCATTTT.

The genes are TRBV28 and TRBJ2-7, with D unclear. V dropped 9 bases and J dropped 3 bases, with 9 bases sitting between them. Germline CDR1 MDHEN, CDR2 SYDVKM. The CDR3 totals 11 residues. This CDR3 reads CASGPFYEQYF. As DNA, the CDR3 is TGTGCCAGTGGTCCGTTCTACGAGCAGTACTTC.

This clonotype was detected ten times or more. The chain combines TRBV12-3 or TRBV12-4 with TRBJ2-3; no definite D call. The CDR3 is 12 residues long. V lost 5 bases, J lost 2 bases, and 5 bases lay in between. CDR3 loop: CASSGNTDTQYF. Here the CDR3 DNA reads TGTGCCAGCAGTGGAAACACAGATACGCAGTATTTT.

This clonotype came up a few times. This chain links TRBV20-1 with TRBJ2-7; D not certain. The CDR3 spans 14 residues. CDR1 is DFQATT, CDR2 SNEGSKA, per germline (reference sequence). V was trimmed by 2 bases and J by 2 bases, leaving 13 bases between them. CDR3 in DNA: TGCAGTGCTAGAAACTTACGCGGTACCTACGAGCAGTACTTC. Amino acids: CSARNLRGTYEQYF.

This clonotype was picked up a small number of times. The rearrangement links TRBV7-8 to TRBJ2-2; D possibly corresponds to TRBD2 (5 bases). CDR1 and CDR2 (germline): SGHVS, FQNEAQ. The CDR3 length is 15 residues. The V end was cut by 1 base, the J end by 2 bases, with 8 bases between. DNA of the CDR3: TGTGCCAGCAGCTTAGACGGGGAAAACACCGGGGAGCTGTTTTTT. As protein: CASSLDGENTGELFF.

V is TRBV28 and J is TRBJ2-3; TRBD1 or TRBD2 may be the D gene (5 bases each). In germline, CDR1 is MDHEN, CDR2 SYDVKM. CDR3 length: 14 residues. V was trimmed by 6 bases and J by 2 bases, leaving 12 bases between them. CDR3 nucleotides: TGTGCCAGCAGACGGACACGGGACACAGATACGCAGTATTTT. Amino acids: CASRRTRDTDTQYF. Drawing the rest from reference TRBV28 and TRBJ2-3, the complete variable domain is DVKVTQSSRYLVKRTGEKVFLECVQDMDHENMFWYRQDPGLGLRLIYFSYDVKMKEKGDIPEGYSVSREKKERFSLILESASTNQTSMYLCASRRTRDTDTQYFGPGTRLTVL.

The chain joins TRBV19 to TRBJ2-7; TRBD1 might be the D (6 bases). CDR3 length equals 14 residues. Germline V gene sequence: CDR1 LNHDA, CDR2 SQIVND (reference sequence). The germline V and J ends were trimmed by 7 bases and 2 bases, with 15 bases remaining between them. The CDR3 region is CASNSGTYPYEQYF. CDR3 bases: TGTGCCAGTAACTCCGGGACATATCCCTACGAGCAGTACTTC. The complete variable domain, with remaining parts taken from reference TRBV19 and TRBJ2-7, reads DGGITQSPKYLFRKEGQNVTLSCEQNLNHDAMYWYRQDPGQGLRLIYYSQIVNDFQKGDIAEGYSVSREKKESFPLTVTSAQKNPTAFYLCASNSGTYPYEQYFGPGTRLTVT.

This clonotype was counted ten times or more. The V call is TRBV12-3 or TRBV12-4, the J call TRBJ2-7; the match to TRBD1 covers 8 bases. V lost 3 bases and J lost 1; bases outside the gene matches: 2. This CDR3 spans 14 amino acids. The CDR3, as DNA: TGTGCCAGCAGTTTCACAGGGGGTTCCTACGAGCAGTACTTC. The encoded protein is CASSFTGGSYEQYF.

J is TRBJ2-7 and V is TRBV5-6; 8 positions match TRBD1. The CDR3 runs to 17 residues. Germline V gene lookup returns CDR1 SGHDT and CDR2 YYEEEE. V shed 0 bases, J shed 3 bases, and the junction held 11 bases outside the gene matches. The CDR3 sequence is CASSLGKSGQGLYEQYF. Here the CDR3 DNA reads TGTGCCAGCAGCTTGGGGAAGAGTGGACAGGGCCTCTACGAGCAGTACTTC.

The chain uses TRBV2 and TRBJ2-3; D perhaps matches TRBD2 (6 bases). Trimming took 4 bases from V and 3 from J, leaving 11 bases between them. CDR3 size: 14 residues. The germline gives CDR1 SNHLY, CDR2 FYNNEI. CDR3 in amino acids: CASSGGRGTDTQYF. The CDR3 bases are TGTGCCAGCAGTGGGGGCCGGGGGACAGATACGCAGTATTTT.

The chain couples TRBV15 to TRBJ2-5; TRBD2 matches at 9 bases. Germline V lookup: CDR1 LNHNV, CDR2 YYDKDF (reference sequence). The CDR3 runs 16 residues. V lost 2 bases and J lost 6; bases outside the gene matches: 10. As DNA, the CDR3 is TGTGCCACCAGCAGAAATAGCGGGAGTGTCGTGAAGACCCAGTACTTC. It codes for CATSRNSGSVVKTQYF. Full variable domain (missing parts from reference TRBV15 and TRBJ2-5): DAMVIQNPRYQVTQFGKPVTLSCSQTLNHNVMYWYQQKSSQAPKLLFHYYDKDFNNEADTPDNFQSRRPNTSFCFLDIRSPGLGDTAMYLCATSRNSGSVVKTQYFGPGTRLLVL.

The chain has TRBV5-1 and TRBJ2-7; D is unresolved. This CDR3 spans 12 amino acids. Germline CDR1 is SGHRS and CDR2 is YFSETQ. V dropped 3 bases and J dropped 5 bases, with 9 bases sitting between them. The chain's CDR3 is CASSSEGHEQYF. The CDR3 region has the DNA TGCGCCAGCAGCTCCGAAGGCCACGAGCAGTACTTC.

The genes are TRBV2 and TRBJ2-5; 9 bases fit TRBD1. CDR3 length: 14 amino acids. CDR1 SNHLY and CDR2 FYNNEI come from the germline V gene. Trimming cost V 7 bases and J 5 bases; bases outside gene matches: 8. This CDR3 is CASIITGGYETQYF. The CDR3 DNA is TGTGCCAGCATCATCACAGGGGGCTATGAGACCCAGTACTTC. The entire variable domain, with the rest obtained from reference TRBV2 and TRBJ2-5, is as follows: EPEVTQTPSHQVTQMGQEVILRCVPISNHLYFYWYRQILGQKVEFLVSFYNNEISEKSEIFDDQFSVERPDGSNFTLKIRSTKLEDSAMYFCASIITGGYETQYFGPGTRLLVL.

This clonotype was observed a single time. One end of the junction fails to match germline, which may point to a read error. The chain joins TRBV3-1 to TRBJ2-5, with 12 bases matching TRBD2. This CDR3 is built from 18 residues. The V gene's germline CDR1 is LGHDT and CDR2 YNNKEL (reference sequence). The CDR3 coding sequence is TGTACCAGCAGTTTACGGCGCTCTAGCGGGAGGGCCGAAGAGACCCAGTACTTC. Translation gives CTSSLRRSSGRAEETQYF.